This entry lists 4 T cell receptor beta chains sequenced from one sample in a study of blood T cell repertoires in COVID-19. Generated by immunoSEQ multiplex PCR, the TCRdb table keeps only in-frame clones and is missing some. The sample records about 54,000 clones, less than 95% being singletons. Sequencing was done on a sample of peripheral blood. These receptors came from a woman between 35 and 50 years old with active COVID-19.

CDR3 amino acids: CASRQGTGANVLTF. DNA of the CDR3: TGTGCCAGCAGGCAGGGGACCGGGGCCAACGTCCTGACTTTC. The chain employs TRBV9 and TRBJ2-6, with D maybe TRBD1 (6 bases). Looked up from germline, CDR1 is SGDLS and CDR2 is YYNGEE. V shed 5 bases and J shed 4 bases, with 10 bases lying between them. The CDR3 length is 14 residues. The variable domain in full, completed from reference TRBV9 and TRBJ2-6, reads DSGVTQTPKHLITATGQRVTLRCSPRSGDLSVYWYQQSLDQGLQFLIQYYNGEERAKGNILERFSAQQFPDLHSELNLSSLELGDSALYFCASRQGTGANVLTFGAGSRLTVL.

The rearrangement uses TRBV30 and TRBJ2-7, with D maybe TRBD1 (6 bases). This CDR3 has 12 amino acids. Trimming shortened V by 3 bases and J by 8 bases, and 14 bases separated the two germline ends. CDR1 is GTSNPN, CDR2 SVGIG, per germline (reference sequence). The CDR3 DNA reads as TGTGCCTGGAGCTACAGGGTACCAAAGCAGTACTTC. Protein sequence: CAWSYRVPKQYF.

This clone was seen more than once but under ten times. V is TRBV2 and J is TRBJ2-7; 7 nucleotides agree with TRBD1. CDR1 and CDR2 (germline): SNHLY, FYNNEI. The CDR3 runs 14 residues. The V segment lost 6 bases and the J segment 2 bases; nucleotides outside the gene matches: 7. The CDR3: CASRTGQAAYEQYF. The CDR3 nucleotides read TGTGCCAGCAGAACCGGACAGGCCGCCTACGAGCAGTACTTC.

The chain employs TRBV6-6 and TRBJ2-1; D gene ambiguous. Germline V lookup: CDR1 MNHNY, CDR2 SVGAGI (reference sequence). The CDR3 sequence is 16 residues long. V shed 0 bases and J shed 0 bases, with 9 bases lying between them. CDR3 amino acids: CASSYSPSRSYNEQFF. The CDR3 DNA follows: TGTGCCAGCAGTTACTCGCCTAGTCGCTCCTACAATGAGCAGTTCTTC.